The following is a T cell receptor (beta chain) sequence with its context. Through Arm-PCR of CDR3 regions and iRepertoire HTBI primers, TCR beta libraries were built. TCRdb ran MiXCR on the multiplex PCR reads and lists one entry per CDR3 protein. The table has 310,000 or so distinct CDR3 sequences, more than 20% seen once. V was pared by 1 base and J by 5 bases, with 9 bases of the junction left unmatched. Per the germline V gene, CDR1 is SGHNT and CDR2 is YYREEE (reference sequence). The CDR3 runs to 16 residues. Time point here: persistent/refractory GD, antithyroid drugs over 5 years with positive TRAb. From RNA extracted from PBMCs, the TCR library was made. The data belong to a study of regulatory T cells in long-lasting Graves disease.

Material: peripheral blood mononuclear cells (PBMCs), obtained when the disease was refractory, from a patient treated with antithyroid drugs. The receptor's source is a female donor with Graves disease. The V call is TRBV5-4, the J call TRBJ2-7, with TRBD2 matching 10 bases. Here the CDR3 DNA reads TGTGCCAGCAGCTTGTGGGTAGCGGGAGGTGTTCACGAGCAGTACTTC. This codes for CASSLWVAGGVHEQYF.